This TCR beta chain was observed in a study of shared clonotypes between healthy human individuals. Clones were sequenced by immunoSEQ multiplex PCR, and TCRdb holds only the in-frame ones, with some missing. The repertoire has some 200,000 clones, around 93% of them found once; the top ten carry 0.067%. The CDR3 has 14 amino acids. Germline CDR1 and CDR2: MNHEY and SVGAGI. The ends lost 2 bases at V and 4 bases at J; junction bases unmatched: 4. This TCR was sampled from a woman in her twenties or thirties in good health. The rearrangement uses TRBV6-5 and TRBJ1-2; 7 bases map to TRBD1. The source material was naive CD4+ T cells sorted from blood. This sample's subset: CD45RA+ positively selected. CDR3 coding DNA: TGTGCCAGCAGTTACGACAGGGAGACCTATGGCTACACCTTC. Translation: CASSYDRETYGYTF.